A selection of T cell receptor beta chains follows, all from one sample in a study of vaccination and CD4 T cells after COVID-19. Their cognate antigens are unknown. TCRdb reprocessed the PCR reads with MiXCR, giving one entry per CDR3 protein. The repertoire holds about 20,000 distinct CDR3 sequences, with approximately 45% as singletons. Sample: CD4+ T cells from blood, cultured in vitro, taken after SARS-CoV-2 vaccination. Source of these receptors: a human donor who had recovered from COVID-19. Both conserved end residues are part of each CDR3. D genes are given only for firm matches. Size is stated for part of the rows, as once, few or many counts, or as a class when the clone is expanded.

J: TRBJ1-4
D: NA
V: TRBV20-1
size: NA
DNA: TGCAGTGCTAGAGATCCAGGGGCTAATGAAAAACTGTTTTTT
CDR3: CSARDPGANEKLFF

J: TRBJ1-6
D: NA
V: TRBV7-2
size: few
DNA: TGTGCCAGCAGCTTAGCGGTGGATTCACCCCTCCACTTT
CDR3: CASSLAVDSPLHF

J: TRBJ2-5
D: NA
V: TRBV20-1
size: NA
DNA: TGCAGTGCTAGGGATCAGCAAGAGACCCAGTACTTC
CDR3: CSARDQQETQYF

J: TRBJ1-1
D: NA
V: TRBV11-3
size: medium-sized
DNA: TGTGCCAGCAGCTTAGGTGGGGCTTCGGGCACTGAAGCTTTCTTT
CDR3: CASSLGGASGTEAFF

J: TRBJ2-5
D: TRBD2
V: TRBV5-4
size: NA
DNA: TGTGCCAGCAGTCTGGGACTAGCGGGGGTGGAAGAGACCCAGTACTTC
CDR3: CASSLGLAGVEETQYF

J: TRBJ1-1
D: NA
V: TRBV20-1
size: few
DNA: TGCAGTGCTAGAGGTCCGAGAGGGGGGAACACTGAAGCTTTCTTT
CDR3: CSARGPRGGNTEAFF

J: TRBJ1-1
D: NA
V: TRBV20-1
size: few
DNA: TGCAGTGTTTCGGACAGAGACACTGAAGCTTTCTTT
CDR3: CSVSDRDTEAFF

J: TRBJ1-6
D: NA
V: TRBV20-1
size: few
DNA: TGCAGTGCGCGAGCGACTCGGGGTTCACCCCTCCACTTT
CDR3: CSARATRGSPLHF

J: TRBJ1-5
D: TRBD1
V: TRBV27
size: NA
DNA: TGTGCCAGCAGTAAGAGGAGGACAGGGCTTACGGGCAATCAGCCCCAGCATTTT
CDR3: CASSKRRTGLTGNQPQHF

J: TRBJ1-1
D: NA
V: TRBV11-3
size: NA
DNA: TGTGCCAGCAGCTTAGTTGGGGAATCGGCTTTCTTT
CDR3: CASSLVGESAFF

J: TRBJ2-7
D: NA
V: TRBV20-1
size: few
DNA: TGCAGTGCTAGGGCAGGCGGTGCCTACGAGCAGTACTTC
CDR3: CSARAGGAYEQYF

J: TRBJ2-3
D: NA
V: TRBV7-2
size: few
DNA: TGTGCCAGCAGCACCCCGTGGGGGGCAGATACGCAGTATTTT
CDR3: CASSTPWGADTQYF

J: TRBJ2-7
D: NA
V: TRBV7-8
size: NA
DNA: TGTGCCAGCAGCTTAGGAATCGTCAGTGAGCAGTACTTC
CDR3: CASSLGIVSEQYF

J: TRBJ2-3
D: TRBD2
V: TRBV20-1
size: NA
DNA: TGCAGTGCTAGGGTCTCCAGCGGGGGGGATACGCAGTATTTT
CDR3: CSARVSSGGDTQYF

J: TRBJ1-6
D: NA
V: TRBV4-3
size: NA
DNA: TGCGCCAGCAGCCAAGTCCAGGGACACAATTCACCCCTCCACTTT
CDR3: CASSQVQGHNSPLHF

J: TRBJ1-6
D: TRBD1
V: TRBV30
size: few
DNA: TGTGCCTGGAGTGTGGACAGGAGGAGTAATTCACCCCTCCACTTT
CDR3: CAWSVDRRSNSPLHF

J: TRBJ1-2
D: NA
V: TRBV10-1
size: few
DNA: TGCGCCAGCAGTGAGGCAGTGGGCTATGGCTACACCTTC
CDR3: CASSEAVGYGYTF

J: TRBJ2-1
D: TRBD2
V: TRBV7-2
size: NA
DNA: TGTGCCAGCAGCCGGAGGGTAGCGGGAGGATCGAATGAGCAGTTCTTC
CDR3: CASSRRVAGGSNEQFF

J: TRBJ2-1
D: NA
V: TRBV20-1
size: few
DNA: TGCAGTGCTCCCATAGCGCCTTACAATGAGCCGTTCTTC
CDR3: CSAPIAPYNEPFF

J: TRBJ2-2
D: NA
V: TRBV7-2
size: once
DNA: TGTGCCAGCAGCTTATTGGCGGCATCGAACACCGGGGAGCTGTTTTTT
CDR3: CASSLLAASNTGELFF

J: TRBJ1-3
D: TRBD1
V: TRBV20-1
size: few
DNA: TGCAGTAGGGGGCGGGAAGAGTACACCATATATTTT
CDR3: CSRGREEYTIYF

J: TRBJ2-5
D: NA
V: TRBV27
size: few
DNA: TGTGCCAGCAGTTCGCAGGGTCTCGAAGAGACCCAGTACTTC
CDR3: CASSSQGLEETQYF

J: TRBJ1-2
D: NA
V: TRBV4-1
size: NA
DNA: TGCGCCAGCAACCGGCAATGGGAGGGTGGCTACACCTTC
CDR3: CASNRQWEGGYTF

J: TRBJ1-1
D: NA
V: TRBV29-1
size: NA
DNA: TGCAGCGTTGGCCGGGGACTGAACACTGAAGCTTTCTTT
CDR3: CSVGRGLNTEAFF

J: TRBJ1-5
D: NA
V: TRBV27
size: medium-sized
DNA: TGTGCCAGCAGTGTAGGGGCAGGATTGGGCAATCAGCCCCAGCATTTT
CDR3: CASSVGAGLGNQPQHF

J: TRBJ2-3
D: NA
V: TRBV11-3
size: NA
DNA: TGTGCCAGACCTCTCTTGGCGGGGGCTAGCACAGATACGCAGTATTTT
CDR3: CARPLLAGASTDTQYF

J: TRBJ1-2
D: TRBD1
V: TRBV7-9
size: NA
DNA: TGTGCCAGCTCGGGGACAGGGAAGGAGAAAGGTGGCTACACCTTC
CDR3: CASSGTGKEKGGYTF

J: TRBJ2-3
D: NA
V: TRBV7-2
size: few
DNA: TGTGCCAGCAGCTTAGCGGAACGGGGTACGCAGTATTTT
CDR3: CASSLAERGTQYF

J: TRBJ2-2
D: NA
V: TRBV7-3
size: few
DNA: TGTGCCAGCAGTTCCGTCGGGCCGGCGAACACCGGGGAGCTGTTTTTT
CDR3: CASSSVGPANTGELFF

J: TRBJ2-5
D: NA
V: TRBV4-3
size: NA
DNA: TGCGCCAGCAGCCAAGGGGGATACCAAGAGACCCAGTACTTC
CDR3: CASSQGGYQETQYF

J: TRBJ1-2
D: NA
V: TRBV4-1
size: NA
DNA: TGCGCCAGCAGCCACCTCCCGGGGCAAGGTATTGACGGCTACACCTTC
CDR3: CASSHLPGQGIDGYTF

J: TRBJ2-1
D: NA
V: TRBV11-2
size: few
DNA: TGTGCCAGCAGCTTAGATCGCAGAGGCAATGAGCAGTTCTTC
CDR3: CASSLDRRGNEQFF

J: TRBJ2-3
D: TRBD2
V: TRBV20-1
size: NA
DNA: TGCAGTGTTTGGGGGGGAGATACAGATACGCAGTATTTT
CDR3: CSVWGGDTDTQYF

J: TRBJ2-3
D: NA
V: TRBV27
size: NA
DNA: TGTGCCAGCAGTTGGGTTAGGGGGGCAGATACGCAGTATTTT
CDR3: CASSWVRGADTQYF

J: TRBJ2-5
D: TRBD1
V: TRBV6-1
size: NA
DNA: TGTGCCAGCGGGGGTGCGACAGGGATCCAAGAGACCCAGTACTTC
CDR3: CASGGATGIQETQYF

J: TRBJ1-5
D: NA
V: TRBV9
size: NA
DNA: TGTGCCAGCAGCCCCCGGGACTCCGGCAATCAGCCCCAGCATTTT
CDR3: CASSPRDSGNQPQHF

J: TRBJ2-3
D: NA
V: TRBV20-1
size: NA
DNA: TGCAGTGCTAGATCCCGGGGAGGAGATACGCAGTATTTT
CDR3: CSARSRGGDTQYF

J: TRBJ2-1
D: NA
V: TRBV7-3
size: NA
DNA: TGTGCCAGCAGCCCATTAGGTTACAATGAGCAGTTCTTC
CDR3: CASSPLGYNEQFF

J: TRBJ1-5
D: NA
V: TRBV20-1
size: NA
DNA: TGCAGTGCTAGAGTGGGGCCAGATCAGCCCCAGCATTTT
CDR3: CSARVGPDQPQHF

J: TRBJ1-2
D: NA
V: TRBV7-9
size: once
DNA: TGTGCCAGCAGCTTAGATCCCGATTCACCATTTCGGGACGGGTCCTTC
CDR3: CASSLDPDSPFRDGSF

J: TRBJ2-4
D: TRBD2
V: TRBV20-1
size: NA
DNA: TGCAGTGCTAGCTTGGGACTAACCCAAAACATTCAGTACTTC
CDR3: CSASLGLTQNIQYF

J: TRBJ1-2
D: TRBD1
V: TRBV19
size: NA
DNA: TGTGCCAGTCCTCGTTCCAGCTACACAGGGGGTTCGAAAGGCTACACCTTC
CDR3: CASPRSSYTGGSKGYTF

J: TRBJ2-3
D: NA
V: TRBV15
size: once
DNA: TGTGCCACCAGCAGAGATGTTTCTAGCGCCGCGGATACGCAGTATTTT
CDR3: CATSRDVSSAADTQYF

J: TRBJ2-2
D: NA
V: TRBV5-4
size: NA
DNA: TGTGCCAGCAGCTTGGTTCCGAACACCGGGGAGCTGTTTTTT
CDR3: CASSLVPNTGELFF

J: TRBJ1-2
D: TRBD1
V: TRBV6-4
size: NA
DNA: TGTGCCAGCAGTGACTCGACAGGGGCGAACTATGGCTACACCTTC
CDR3: CASSDSTGANYGYTF

J: TRBJ2-5
D: NA
V: TRBV11-2
size: few
DNA: TGTGCCAGCAGCTTAGATCGCTGGGCACAAGAGACCCAGTACTTC
CDR3: CASSLDRWAQETQYF

J: TRBJ1-2
D: NA
V: TRBV19
size: NA
DNA: TGTGCCAGTAGTATAGATCCTCTGGGCTACACCTTC
CDR3: CASSIDPLGYTF

J: TRBJ2-7
D: NA
V: TRBV7-8
size: NA
DNA: TGTGCCAGCAGCTTAGGGGTCGGCGAGCAGTACTTC
CDR3: CASSLGVGEQYF

J: TRBJ2-7
D: NA
V: TRBV30
size: once
DNA: TGTGCCTGGAAGGCCACCTCCTACGAGCAGTACTTC
CDR3: CAWKATSYEQYF

J: TRBJ2-7
D: NA
V: TRBV6-1
size: NA
DNA: TGTGCCAGCAGCCCCTCGGGGCCAGGAAAAAACTACGAGCAGTACTTC
CDR3: CASSPSGPGKNYEQYF

J: TRBJ2-5
D: TRBD1
V: TRBV29-1
size: NA
DNA: TGCAGCGTTGAGGGACAGGGGTGGGAAGAGACCCAGTACTTC
CDR3: CSVEGQGWEETQYF

J: TRBJ2-2
D: NA
V: TRBV6-2/TRBV6-3
size: NA
DNA: TGTGCCAGCCGGAACACCGGGGAGCTGTTTTTT
CDR3: CASRNTGELFF

J: TRBJ2-3
D: TRBD2
V: TRBV11-1
size: NA
DNA: TGTGCCAGCAGCTCGAACCCTAGCGGGAGGATCCCAGATACGCAGTATTTT
CDR3: CASSSNPSGRIPDTQYF

J: TRBJ2-7
D: NA
V: TRBV28
size: once
DNA: TGTGCCAGCAGTTCCGAGACAGCATACGAGCAGTACTTC
CDR3: CASSSETAYEQYF

J: TRBJ2-7
D: TRBD2
V: TRBV7-9
size: NA
DNA: TGTGCCAGCAGCTTGGGACTAGCGGGGAGTAACGAGCAGTACTTC
CDR3: CASSLGLAGSNEQYF